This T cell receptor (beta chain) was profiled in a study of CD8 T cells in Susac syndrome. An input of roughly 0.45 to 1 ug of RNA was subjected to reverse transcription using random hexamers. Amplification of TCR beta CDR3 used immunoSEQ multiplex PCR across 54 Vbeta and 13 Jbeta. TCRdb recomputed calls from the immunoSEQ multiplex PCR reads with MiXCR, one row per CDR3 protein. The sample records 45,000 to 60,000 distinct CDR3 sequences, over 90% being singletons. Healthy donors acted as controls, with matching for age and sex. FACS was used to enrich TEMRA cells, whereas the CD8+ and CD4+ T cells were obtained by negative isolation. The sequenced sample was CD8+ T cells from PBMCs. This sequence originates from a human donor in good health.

This chain's CDR3 is CASSLKGTVPTGELFF. Here the CDR3 DNA reads TGTGCCAGCTCACTTAAAGGGACAGTTCCCACCGGGGAGCTGTTTTTT. The chain employs TRBV18 and TRBJ2-2; 7 positions agree with TRBD1. With 4 bases clipped from V and 4 bases from J, the junction kept 9 bases outside the gene matches. CDR1 is KGHSH, CDR2 LQKENI, per germline. CDR3 size: 16 residues. Supplemented by reference TRBV18 and TRBJ2-2, the full variable domain reads NAGVMQNPRHLVRRRGQEARLRCSPMKGHSHVYWYRQLPEEGLKFMVYLQKENIIDESGMPKERFSAEFPKEGPSILRIQQVVRGDSAAYFCASSLKGTVPTGELFFGEGSRLTVL.